Listed below are T cell receptor beta chains from one sample, sequenced in a study of T cells after yellow fever vaccination. MiXCR, applied by TCRdb to the 5' RACE reads, yields one record per CDR3 protein. Here the sample spans fewer than 350,000 distinct CDR3 sequences, approximately 3.9% being singletons. The material sequenced was PBMCs, taken on the day of the yellow fever booster vaccination. The receptor source for this set is a man younger than 35 who received the YFV17D yellow fever vaccine. Each CDR3 is given with its conserved first and last residue. A D gene is named only where the DNA matches it firmly. Not every row has a clone size; where given, it reads once, few, many or a size class.

TRBJ2-2,TRBV19,15,TRBD2,.,TGTGCCAGTAGGCGACTAGCGGGAGGCACCGGGGAGCTGTTTTTT,CASRRLAGGTGELFF
TRBJ2-3,TRBV20-1,13,.,few,TGCAGTGCTAGAGGCCCATTCACAGATACGCAGTATTTT,CSARGPFTDTQYF
TRBJ2-3,TRBV30,11,.,many,TGTGCCGGGGACACCCGGCGGACGCAGTATTTT,CAGDTRRTQYF
TRBJ2-5,TRBV6-6,15,TRBD1,many,TGTGCCAGCAGTTGGGGACAGGGGGCCCAAGAGACCCAGTACTTC,CASSWGQGAQETQYF
TRBJ2-6,TRBV7-9,15,.,.,TGTGCCAGCAGCTTAATGGGGGCTGGGGCCAACGTCCTGACTTTC,CASSLMGAGANVLTF
TRBJ2-2,TRBV9,12,.,many,TGTGCCAGCAGGACCGACACCGGGGAGCTGTTTTTT,CASRTDTGELFF
TRBJ1-5,TRBV28,15,.,many,TGTGCCAGCAGCCACGCCGGGCCCAGCAATCAGCCCCAGCATTTT,CASSHAGPSNQPQHF
TRBJ2-5,TRBV5-5,15,TRBD2,.,TGTGCCAGCAGCTTGGGAGCAGGGAGGGGAGAGACCCAGTACTTC,CASSLGAGRGETQYF
TRBJ1-4,TRBV4-1,12,.,.,TGCGCCAGCAGCCAGGTTAATGAAAAACTGTTTTTT,CASSQVNEKLFF
TRBJ1-5,TRBV24-1,16,.,.,TGTGCCACCAGTGACTCGGGACGAGGGAGCAATCAGCCCCAGCATTTT,CATSDSGRGSNQPQHF
TRBJ1-2,TRBV27,16,.,.,TGTGCCAGCAGCATCAGCGGTTACATGCGGCCGTATGGCTACACCTTC,CASSISGYMRPYGYTF
TRBJ2-5,TRBV29-1,15,.,many,TGCAGCGTTGAAGATCGGGCAGCCGAAGGAGAGACCCAGTACTTC,CSVEDRAAEGETQYF
TRBJ1-2,TRBV11-2,13,.,.,TGTGCCAGCAGCGACGACGGGCTGTATGGCTACACCTTC,CASSDDGLYGYTF
TRBJ2-3,TRBV18,14,TRBD2,.,TGTGCCAGCTCAACCGGACTAGCGGGGTCGGAGCAGTATTTT,CASSTGLAGSEQYF
TRBJ2-7,TRBV7-8,15,TRBD1,many,TGTGCCAGCAGCTTGGGGACAGGGGCCTCCTACGAGCAGTACTTC,CASSLGTGASYEQYF
TRBJ1-1,TRBV6-2/TRBV6-3,16,.,few,TGTGCCAGCAGTTACATCGGTGAATGGTCGGACACTGAAGCTTTCTTT,CASSYIGEWSDTEAFF
TRBJ1-5,TRBV2,14,TRBD1,few,TGTGCCTCCCAGGGACAGTCCTTCCACCAGCCCCAGCATTTT,CASQGQSFHQPQHF
TRBJ1-2,TRBV5-1,14,TRBD1,.,TGCGCCAGCAGCTTGCGGGGACAGGACTATGGCTACACCTTC,CASSLRGQDYGYTF
TRBJ2-5,TRBV7-2,15,.,.,TGTGCCAGCAGCTTACGGGCTAGCAGGCAAGAGACCCAGTACTTC,CASSLRASRQETQYF
TRBJ1-2,TRBV5-1,17,.,few,TGCGCCAGCAGCTTAATGCCCGGGGTTGATACTAACTATGGCTACACCTTC,CASSLMPGVDTNYGYTF
TRBJ2-2,TRBV7-8,15,.,few,TGTGCCAGCAGCTTGAGAGGGTGGAACACCGGGGAGCTGTTTTTT,CASSLRGWNTGELFF
TRBJ2-7,TRBV4-3,14,TRBD1,few,TGCGCCAGCAGCCAAGCGCCGCAGGACAGGATACAGTACTTC,CASSQAPQDRIQYF
TRBJ1-2,TRBV4-3,13,TRBD1,many,TGCGCCAGCAGCCAAGGAAGGGGGCCCGGCTACACCTTC,CASSQGRGPGYTF
TRBJ2-3,TRBV7-2,12,.,.,TGTGCCAGCAGCTCCTCAAGGGATACGCAGTATTTT,CASSSSRDTQYF
TRBJ2-2,TRBV20-1,15,.,.,TGCAGTGCTAGACCTTCGGGGGGCTCCCCCGGGGAGCTGTTTTTT,CSARPSGGSPGELFF
TRBJ2-1,TRBV7-9,15,TRBD1,many,TGTGCCAGCCCCCTCCAGGGGGCCCTTACGAATGAGCAGTTCTTC,CASPLQGALTNEQFF
TRBJ2-1,TRBV7-9,13,.,many,TGTGCCAGCAGCTTAGGAAGTTTTAGTGAGCAGTTCTTC,CASSLGSFSEQFF